Presented here are 23 T cell receptor beta chains from one specimen sequenced in a study of CD8 T cells in Susac syndrome. About 0.5 to 1 ug RNA was reverse transcribed with random hexamers. TCRdb re-derived calls from the immunoSEQ multiplex PCR reads in MiXCR, one entry per CDR3 protein. The sample has a few hundred thousand distinct CDR3 sequences; 95% are singletons. Sequenced material: CD4+ T cells from PBMCs. The receptors come from a human donor with multiple sclerosis.

The rearrangement uses TRBV7-9 and TRBJ1-6, with 7 bases lining up with TRBD1. The CDR3 is 14 residues long. V trimming: 5 bases; J trimming: 9 bases; junction bases outside the gene matches: 7. Germline CDR1 and CDR2: SEHNR and FQNEAQ (reference sequence). The CDR3 region has the DNA TGTGCCAGCAGCGCCCAGACAGGGTTTTCACCCCTCCACTTT. As protein: CASSAQTGFSPLHF. The variable domain in full, completed from reference TRBV7-9 and TRBJ1-6, reads DTGVSQNPRHKITKRGQNVTFRCDPISEHNRLYWYRQTLGQGPEFLTYFQNEAQLEKSRLLSDRFSAERPKGSFSTLEIQRTEQGDSAMYLCASSAQTGFSPLHFGNGTRLTVT.

V and J are TRBV9 and TRBJ1-2, with 9 bases matching TRBD1. V was pared by 4 bases and J by 10 bases, with 8 bases of the junction left unmatched. CDR1 and CDR2 (germline): SGDLS, YYNGEE. The CDR3 runs 13 residues. The CDR3 sequence is CASSPWTGEVYTF. The DNA of the CDR3 is TGTGCCAGCAGCCCTTGGACAGGGGAAGTCTACACCTTC.

The chain couples TRBV9 to TRBJ2-7, with D perhaps TRBD2 (5 bases). The CDR3 runs 13 residues. Trimming took off 7 bases at V and 2 bases at J, with 13 bases between the two ends. CDR1 and CDR2 (germline): SGDLS, YYNGEE. The CDR3 region has the DNA TGTGCCAGCGGCAGGAGCGGAGCCTACGAGCAGTACTTC. Encoded protein: CASGRSGAYEQYF.

The CDR3 reads CSARPGTSGRPGTDTQYF. In DNA, the CDR3 is TGCAGTGCTAGACCCGGGACTAGCGGGAGACCGGGCACAGATACGCAGTATTTT. The V call is TRBV20-1, the J call TRBJ2-3, with 14 positions matching TRBD2. The CDR3 is 18 residues long. With V trimmed by 2 bases and J by 1 base, 8 bases remained unmatched. Germline assignment: CDR1 DFQATT and CDR2 SNEGSKA (reference sequence).

The V call is TRBV27, the J call TRBJ2-1, with 10 bases lining up with TRBD2. This CDR3 has 18 residues. The V segment lost 3 bases and the J segment 1 base; nucleotides outside the gene matches: 9. The germline CDR1 and CDR2 sequences are MNHEY and SMNVEV (reference sequence). CDR3 loop: CASSFLGLAAISYNEQFF. CDR3 in DNA: TGTGCCAGCAGTTTCCTCGGACTAGCGGCAATTTCCTACAATGAGCAGTTCTTC.

The V call is TRBV12-3 or TRBV12-4, the J call TRBJ1-4; the match to TRBD1 covers 8 bases. Trimming took 6 bases from V and 10 from J; bases not matched to a gene: 7. This CDR3 region has 13 residues. CDR3 sequence: CASRPTGVGKLFF. CDR3 sequence (DNA): TGTGCCAGCAGACCGACAGGGGTAGGAAAACTGTTTTTT.

The chain couples TRBV28 to TRBJ1-1; a possible D gene is TRBD1 (5 bases). Germline CDR1 reads MDHEN; CDR2 reads SYDVKM. Trimming left V 2 bases short and J 1 base short, with 14 bases between. CDR3 length equals 16 residues. The CDR3 DNA reads as TGTGCCAGCAGTTTAGTGCAGGGCTTGGGGAACACTGAAGCTTTCTTT. Its translation: CASSLVQGLGNTEAFF.

This chain links TRBV7-2 with TRBJ2-5; 12 bases line up with TRBD2. The V segment lost 6 bases and the J segment 3 bases; nucleotides outside the gene matches: 5. Germline assignment: CDR1 SGHTA and CDR2 FQGNSA. The CDR3 totals 15 residues. CDR3 protein: CASRPTSGGKETQYF. The CDR3, as DNA: TGTGCCAGCAGGCCAACTAGCGGGGGGAAAGAGACCCAGTACTTC. The variable domain in full, completed from reference TRBV7-2 and TRBJ2-5, reads GAGVSQSPSNKVTEKGKDVELRCDPISGHTALYWYRQSLGQGLEFLIYFQGNSAPDKSGLPSDRFSAERTGGSVSTLTIQRTQQEDSAVYLCASRPTSGGKETQYFGPGTRLLVL.

This sequence joins TRBV20-1 and TRBJ1-2; D unclear. This CDR3 region has 13 residues. The germline V gene has CDR1 DFQATT and CDR2 SNEGSKA (reference sequence). The V end was cut by 3 bases, the J end by 7 bases, with 15 bases between. The CDR3 region is CSASPATTSGYTF. CDR3 bases: TGCAGTGCTAGCCCCGCCACAACCTCTGGCTACACCTTC.

The V gene is TRBV20-1, the J gene TRBJ2-3; D perhaps matches TRBD1 (6 bases). The length of the CDR3 is 15 residues. Deletions cut 5 bases from V and 5 bases from J, with 20 bases between. CDR1 is DFQATT and CDR2 is SNEGSKA in the germline V gene (reference sequence). The CDR3 region has the DNA TGCAGTGCTCCACCCGACAGGCCGCAGGGAGATACGCAGTATTTT. This gives the protein CSAPPDRPQGDTQYF.

The CDR3 bases are TGTGCCAGCAGCGTCAGGGAGCGGGGGCTAGAGCAGTTCTTC. This gives the protein CASSVRERGLEQFF. This chain links TRBV9 with TRBJ2-1; 8 bases fit TRBD2. Germline values: CDR1 SGDLS, CDR2 YYNGEE. CDR3 size: 14 residues. Germline trimming cut 2 bases from V and 10 bases from J; bases unmatched to any gene: 8.

V gene TRBV29-1 combines with J gene TRBJ2-1; 10 bases are a match to TRBD2. Losses at the gene ends were 6 bases for V and 10 bases for J; bases not matched to a gene: 6. The CDR3 has 12 residues. Germline CDR1 is SQVTM and CDR2 is ANQGSEA. CDR3: CSVPSGSWEQFF. The CDR3 region has the DNA TGCAGCGTCCCTAGCGGGAGTTGGGAGCAGTTCTTC.

J is TRBJ2-1 and V is TRBV6-2 or TRBV6-3; D ambiguous. Germline V gene data show CDR1 as MNHEY and CDR2 as SVGEGT. The ends were cut back, 4 bases at V and 9 bases at J, with 10 bases in the middle. The CDR3 sequence is 12 residues long. The CDR3 DNA reads as TGTGCCAGCAGTTCACCATACGGTGAGCAGTTCTTC. This gives the protein CASSSPYGEQFF.

The V call is TRBV30, the J call TRBJ2-7; D ambiguous. The CDR3 consists of 11 residues. Trimming took off 3 bases at V and 7 bases at J, with 10 bases between the two ends. Germline V gene lookup returns CDR1 GTSNPN and CDR2 SVGIG (reference sequence). As DNA, the CDR3 is TGTGCCTGGAGCCCTCTTCGAGAGCAGTACTTC. Its protein is CAWSPLREQYF. Filled out from reference TRBV30 and TRBJ2-7, the complete variable domain reads SQTIHQWPATLVQPVGSPLSLECTVEGTSNPNLYWYRQAAGRGLQLLFYSVGIGQISSEVPQNLSASRPQDRQFILSSKKLLLSDSGFYLCAWSPLREQYFGPGTRLTVT.

The V gene is TRBV25-1, the J gene TRBJ2-7, with unresolved D. Germline lookup yields CDR1 MGHDK and CDR2 SYGVNS. Trimming removed 6 bases at V and 2 bases at J, with 11 bases between. This CDR3 region has 13 residues. For the CDR3, the DNA is TGTGCCAGCAGATCCGGGCCGACCTACGAGCAGTACTTC. Protein sequence: CASRSGPTYEQYF.

The chain recombines TRBV29-1 with TRBJ1-2; no firm D call. V was clipped by 2 bases and J by 11 bases, with 12 bases between them. Germline lookup yields CDR1 SQVTM and CDR2 ANQGSEA. This CDR3 is 11 amino acids long. The CDR3 protein is CSVELRGGYTF. As DNA, the CDR3 is TGCAGCGTTGAACTCCGAGGAGGATACACCTTC.

This clonotype was counted once. CDR3 nucleotides: TGTGCCAGCACCACGAAGTCTCCAAATGAGCAGTTCTTC. Protein product: CASTTKSPNEQFF. The V gene is TRBV6-6, the J gene TRBJ2-1; D not certain. V lost 7 bases and J 7 bases, leaving 14 bases between the germline ends. CDR1 MNHNY and CDR2 SVGAGI come from the germline V gene (reference sequence). The CDR3 is made up of 13 amino acids.

The V gene is TRBV29-1, the J gene TRBJ2-3; no firm D call. The CDR3 is 11 residues long. V was pared by 3 bases and J by 8 bases, with 9 bases between. Germline loops: CDR1 SQVTM, CDR2 ANQGSEA. This CDR3 reads CSVDIFSTQYF. CDR3 sequence (DNA): TGCAGCGTTGATATCTTTAGTACGCAGTATTTT.

The rearrangement joins TRBV10-3 to TRBJ2-3, with 7 bases aligning to TRBD2. V lost 4 bases and J lost 5; bases outside the gene matches: 15. The CDR3 is 17 amino acids. Germline V gives CDR1 ENHRY, CDR2 SYGVKD. CDR3 sequence (DNA): TGTGCCATCAGTGGATCCTTAATGGGCGGGAGTGGAGATACGCAGTATTTT. It specifies CAISGSLMGGSGDTQYF.

This chain joins TRBV3-1 and TRBJ2-5, with D hard to call. Germline CDR1 and CDR2: LGHDT and YNNKEL (reference sequence). This CDR3 has 16 residues. Trimming cost V 0 bases and J 4 bases, with 15 bases left between them. The DNA of the CDR3 is TGTGCCAGCAGCCAAGATTTGTACCGAGATGCAGAGACCCAGTACTTC. Its translation is CASSQDLYRDAETQYF.

The V and J genes are TRBV20-1 and TRBJ2-1, with D possibly being TRBD2 (7 bases). V was trimmed by 8 bases and J by 2 bases, leaving 13 bases between them. Germline CDR1 reads DFQATT; CDR2 reads SNEGSKA (reference sequence). The CDR3 has 13 residues. CDR3 sequence (DNA): TGCAGTCTGCGAGGGGGGGCCTACAATGAGCAGTTCTTC. The encoded protein is CSLRGGAYNEQFF.

The V call is TRBV27, the J call TRBJ2-7; D perhaps matches TRBD1 (7 bases). The germline gives CDR1 MNHEY, CDR2 SMNVEV (reference sequence). Trimming cost V 4 bases and J 2 bases, with 18 bases left between them. The CDR3 is made up of 16 amino acids. In DNA form, the CDR3 reads TGTGCCAGCAGTTCCCGTGGAGGGGGCGACGCCTACGAGCAGTACTTC. Its translation: CASSSRGGGDAYEQYF.

The rearrangement joins TRBV15 to TRBJ2-7; 7 nucleotides line up with TRBD1. The germline gives CDR1 LNHNV, CDR2 YYDKDF (reference sequence). The CDR3 loop spans 13 amino acids. The junction had 10 bases not matched to a gene; V was cut back by 9 bases and J by 5 bases. The CDR3 DNA reads as TGTGCCACAGAGAGACAGGGTGAAAACGAGCAGTACTTC. Encoded protein: CATERQGENEQYF.